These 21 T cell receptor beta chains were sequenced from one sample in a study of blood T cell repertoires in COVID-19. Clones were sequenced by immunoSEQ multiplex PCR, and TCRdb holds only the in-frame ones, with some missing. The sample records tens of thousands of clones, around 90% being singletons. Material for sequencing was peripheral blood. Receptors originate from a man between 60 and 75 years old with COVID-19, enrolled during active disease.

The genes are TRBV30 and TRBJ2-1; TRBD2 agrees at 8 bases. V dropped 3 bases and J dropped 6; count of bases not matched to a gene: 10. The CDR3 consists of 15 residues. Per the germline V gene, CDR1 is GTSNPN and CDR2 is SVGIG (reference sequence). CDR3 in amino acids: CAWRGGTSGGNEQFF. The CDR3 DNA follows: TGTGCCTGGAGAGGCGGGACTAGTGGCGGCAATGAGCAGTTCTTC.

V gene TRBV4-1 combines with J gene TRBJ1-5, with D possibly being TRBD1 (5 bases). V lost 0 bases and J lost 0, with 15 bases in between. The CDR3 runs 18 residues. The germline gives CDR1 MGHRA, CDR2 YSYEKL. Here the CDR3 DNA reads TGCGCCAGCAGCCAAGATGGGGCAAGGAGTGATAGCAATCAGCCCCAGCATTTT. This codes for CASSQDGARSDSNQPQHF.

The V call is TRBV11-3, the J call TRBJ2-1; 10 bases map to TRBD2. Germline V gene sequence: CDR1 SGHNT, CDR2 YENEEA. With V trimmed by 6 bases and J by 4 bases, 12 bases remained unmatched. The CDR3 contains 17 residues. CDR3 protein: CASSKMGLATIYNEQFF. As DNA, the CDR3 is TGTGCCAGCAGTAAGATGGGACTAGCGACAATATACAATGAGCAGTTCTTC.

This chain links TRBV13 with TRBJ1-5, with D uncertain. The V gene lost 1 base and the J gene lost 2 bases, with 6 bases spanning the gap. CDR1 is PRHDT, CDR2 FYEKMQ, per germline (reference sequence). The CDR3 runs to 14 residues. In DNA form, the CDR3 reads TGTGCCAGCAGCTTAGTGCAGGGCAATCAGCCCCAGCATTTT. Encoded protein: CASSLVQGNQPQHF.

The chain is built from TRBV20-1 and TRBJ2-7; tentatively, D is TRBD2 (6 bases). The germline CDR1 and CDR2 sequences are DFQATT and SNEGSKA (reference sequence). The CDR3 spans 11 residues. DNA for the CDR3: TGCAGCGCGGGGATCTCCTACGAGCAGTACTTC. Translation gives CSAGISYEQYF.

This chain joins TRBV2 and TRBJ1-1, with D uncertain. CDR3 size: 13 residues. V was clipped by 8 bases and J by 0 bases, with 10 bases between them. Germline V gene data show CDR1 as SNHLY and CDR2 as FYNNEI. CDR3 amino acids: CASRSTLNTEAFF. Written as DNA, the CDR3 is TGTGCCAGCCGGAGTACCCTGAACACTGAAGCTTTCTTT.

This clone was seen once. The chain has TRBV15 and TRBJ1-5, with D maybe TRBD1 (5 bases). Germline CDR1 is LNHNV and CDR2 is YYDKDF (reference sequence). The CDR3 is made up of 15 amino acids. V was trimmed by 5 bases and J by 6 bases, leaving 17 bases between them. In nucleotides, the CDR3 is TGTGCCACCAGCCCAGCGGGGGGAGCTGGTCAGCCCCAGCATTTT. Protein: CATSPAGGAGQPQHF.

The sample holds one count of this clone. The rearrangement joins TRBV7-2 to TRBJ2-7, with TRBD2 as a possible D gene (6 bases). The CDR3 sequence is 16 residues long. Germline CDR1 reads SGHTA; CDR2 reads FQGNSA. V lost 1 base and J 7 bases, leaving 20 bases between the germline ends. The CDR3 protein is CASSLEQTMTSREQYF. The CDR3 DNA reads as TGTGCCAGCAGCTTAGAACAGACAATGACTAGTCGGGAGCAGTACTTC.

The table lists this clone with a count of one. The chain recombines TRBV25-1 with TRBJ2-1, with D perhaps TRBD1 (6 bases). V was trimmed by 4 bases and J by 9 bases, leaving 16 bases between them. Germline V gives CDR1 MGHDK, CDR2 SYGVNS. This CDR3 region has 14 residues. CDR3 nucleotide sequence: TGTGCCAGCAGTGGGCCCCTACAGGGCGCTGAGCAGTTCTTC. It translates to CASSGPLQGAEQFF.

The CDR3 here is CATSLRDSHSPLHF. Written as DNA, the CDR3 is TGTGCCACCAGCCTACGGGACTCTCATTCACCCCTCCACTTT. J is TRBJ1-6 and V is TRBV15; tentatively, D is TRBD1 (5 bases). V was trimmed by 5 bases and J by 8 bases, leaving 13 bases between them. The CDR3 contains 14 residues. Germline assignment: CDR1 LNHNV and CDR2 YYDKDF (reference sequence).

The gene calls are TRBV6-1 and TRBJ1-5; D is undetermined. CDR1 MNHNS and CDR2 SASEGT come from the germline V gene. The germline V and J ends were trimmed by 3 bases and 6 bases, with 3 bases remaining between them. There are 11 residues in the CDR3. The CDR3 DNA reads TGTGCCAGCAGTGACAGTCAGCCCCAGCATTTT. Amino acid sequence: CASSDSQPQHF.

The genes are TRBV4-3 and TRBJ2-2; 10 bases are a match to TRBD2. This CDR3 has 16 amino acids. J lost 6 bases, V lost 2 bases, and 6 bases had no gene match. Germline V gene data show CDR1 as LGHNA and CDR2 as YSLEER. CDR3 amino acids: CASSQYSGRTAGELFF. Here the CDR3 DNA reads TGCGCCAGCAGCCAATATAGCGGGAGGACGGCCGGGGAGCTGTTTTTT.

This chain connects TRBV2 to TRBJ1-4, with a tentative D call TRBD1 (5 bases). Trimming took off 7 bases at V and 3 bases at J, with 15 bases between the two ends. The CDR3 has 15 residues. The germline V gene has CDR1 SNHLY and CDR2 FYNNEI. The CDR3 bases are TGTGCCAGCAATGGGGCCGCGAGTGCTAATGAAAAACTGTTTTTT. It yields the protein CASNGAASANEKLFF.

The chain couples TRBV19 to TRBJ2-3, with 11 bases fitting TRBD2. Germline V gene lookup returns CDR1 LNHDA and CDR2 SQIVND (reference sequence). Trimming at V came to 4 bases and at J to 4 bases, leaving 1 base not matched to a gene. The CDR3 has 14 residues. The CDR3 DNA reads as TGTGCCAGTAGTAGACTAGCGGGACCAGATACGCAGTATTTT. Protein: CASSRLAGPDTQYF.

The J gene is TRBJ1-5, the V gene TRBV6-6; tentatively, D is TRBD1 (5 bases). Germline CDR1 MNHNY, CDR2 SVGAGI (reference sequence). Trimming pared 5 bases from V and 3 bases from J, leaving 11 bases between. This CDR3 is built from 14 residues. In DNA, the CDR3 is TGTGCCAGCAGTCCCGGGGGGAACAATCAGCCCCAGCATTTT. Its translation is CASSPGGNNQPQHF.

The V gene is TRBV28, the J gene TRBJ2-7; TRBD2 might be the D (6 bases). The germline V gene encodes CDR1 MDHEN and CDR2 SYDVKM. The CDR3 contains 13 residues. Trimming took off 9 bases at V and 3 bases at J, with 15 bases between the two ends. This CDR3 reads CASLGTGDYEQYF. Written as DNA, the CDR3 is TGTGCCAGTCTCGGGACGGGGGACTACGAGCAGTACTTC.

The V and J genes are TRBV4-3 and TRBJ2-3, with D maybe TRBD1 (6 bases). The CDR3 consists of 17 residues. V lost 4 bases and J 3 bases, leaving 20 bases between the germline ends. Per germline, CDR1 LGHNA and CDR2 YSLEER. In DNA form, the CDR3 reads TGCGCCAGCAGCCTAGAACCACAGGGTGGGGGTACAGATACGCAGTATTTT. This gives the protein CASSLEPQGGGTDTQYF.

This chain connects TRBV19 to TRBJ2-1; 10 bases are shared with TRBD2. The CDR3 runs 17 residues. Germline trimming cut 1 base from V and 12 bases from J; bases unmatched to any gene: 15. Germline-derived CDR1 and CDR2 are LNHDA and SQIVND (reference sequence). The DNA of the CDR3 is TGTGCCAGTAGTATAGTCTACGCTAGCGGGAGTGAGCATCGGCAGTTCTTC. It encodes CASSIVYASGSEHRQFF. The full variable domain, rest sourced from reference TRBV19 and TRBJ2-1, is DGGITQSPKYLFRKEGQNVTLSCEQNLNHDAMYWYRQDPGQGLRLIYYSQIVNDFQKGDIAEGYSVSREKKESFPLTVTSAQKNPTAFYLCASSIVYASGSEHRQFFGPGTRLTVL.

The CDR3 region has the DNA TGTGCCAGCAGCCCTATCCTTCACACAGATACGCAGTATTTT. Translated, it gives CASSPILHTDTQYF. The V gene is TRBV13, the J gene TRBJ2-3; D unclear. Germline V gives CDR1 PRHDT, CDR2 FYEKMQ (reference sequence). The V end lost 5 bases, the J end lost 2 bases, and 11 bases lay between the germline ends. The CDR3 is 14 residues long.

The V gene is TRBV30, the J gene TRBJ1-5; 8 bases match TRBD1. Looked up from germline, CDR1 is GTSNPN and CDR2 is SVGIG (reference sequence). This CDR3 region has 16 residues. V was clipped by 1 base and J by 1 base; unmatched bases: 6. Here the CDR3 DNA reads TGTGCCTGGAGTGCAGACAGGGGTTGGAGCAATCAGCCCCAGCATTTT. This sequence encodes CAWSADRGWSNQPQHF.

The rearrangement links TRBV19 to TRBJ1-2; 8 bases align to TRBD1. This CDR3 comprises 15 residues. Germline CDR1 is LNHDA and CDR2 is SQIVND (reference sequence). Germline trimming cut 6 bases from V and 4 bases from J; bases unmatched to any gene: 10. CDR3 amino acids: CASRHTATGGYGYTF. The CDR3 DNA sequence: TGTGCCAGTAGACACACCGCTACAGGGGGCTATGGCTACACCTTC.